Listed below are T cell receptor beta chains from one sample, sequenced in a study of shared clonotypes between healthy human individuals. Profiled with immunoSEQ multiplex PCR; TCRdb holds only in-frame clones, not every one. The profile covers about 2 million clones, with over 85% appearing a single time and about 1.1% taken by the ten largest. The sample was naive CD8+ T cells sorted from blood. The origin of the receptors is a young man in good health. The CDR3 runs from the conserved cysteine through the conserved F or W. The order of the fields is D gene, J gene, V gene, clone size, CDR3 DNA, CDR3 protein. D genes are given only for firm matches. A row's size may be missing; if present it is once, few, many or a size class.

>NA|TRBJ2-7|TRBV10-2|NA
TGCGCCAGCCGACCGCTGATATCCTACGAGCAGTACTTC
CASRPLISYEQYF
>TRBD1|TRBJ1-1|TRBV11-2|NA
TGTGCCAGCACCTTCGGACAGGCTGAAGCTTTCTTT
CASTFGQAEAFF
>NA|TRBJ2-7|TRBV19|NA
TGTGCCAGTAGTCTTTCGGCAGCCCCCTCCTACGAGCAGTACTTC
CASSLSAAPSYEQYF
>NA|TRBJ2-5|TRBV15|NA
TGTGCCACCAGCAGAGATAGGGGTGAGACCCAGTACTTC
CATSRDRGETQYF
>NA|TRBJ2-6|TRBV30|NA
TGTGCCTGGAGTTTTGGGGCCAACGTCCTGACTTTC
CAWSFGANVLTF
>TRBD1|TRBJ2-7|TRBV7-9|once
TGTGCCAGCAGCCGGGACAGCTCTTACGAGCAGTACTTC
CASSRDSSYEQYF
>TRBD2|TRBJ2-1|TRBV7-9|NA
TGTGCCAGCAGCCCTCGACTAGCGGAACATAACTACAATGAGCAGTTCTTC
CASSPRLAEHNYNEQFF
>NA|TRBJ2-7|TRBV28|NA
TGTGCCAGCAGTTTTGAGGGGTACGAGCAGTACTTC
CASSFEGYEQYF
>NA|TRBJ2-5|TRBV11-2|once
TGTGCCAGCAGCTTAGTATCGGAGACCCAGTACTTC
CASSLVSETQYF
>TRBD2|TRBJ2-1|TRBV27|NA
TGTGCCAGCAGTTTCGGAGCGGGATCCTACAATGAGCAGTTCTTC
CASSFGAGSYNEQFF